The 9 T cell receptor beta chains below come from one sample, sequenced in a study of Graves' ophthalmopathy and Graves' hyperthyroidism. Researchers took RNA transcripts and amplified TCR beta CDR3 regions from them. The library came from an HTBI-primed first-round RT-PCR and a second-round multiplex PCR. MiXCR, run by TCRdb on the multiplex PCR reads, gives a single entry per CDR3 protein. Among over 500,000 distinct CDR3 sequences listed, 20% to 25% were seen once. The sample comprised peripheral blood. The receptors originated from a woman aged 18-29 years with stable Graves' hyperthyroidism. Some clones in this sample may be carry-over from other donors' samples.

This clonotype was counted many times. This sequence joins TRBV20-1 and TRBJ2-7, with 7 bases that match TRBD1. Germline CDR1 reads DFQATT; CDR2 reads SNEGSKA (reference sequence). The V and J ends lost 6 bases and 0 bases, in that order; junction bases with no gene match: 8. This CDR3 has 14 amino acids. CDR3: CSATGTESSYEQYF. In DNA form, the CDR3 reads TGCAGTGCCACCGGGACAGAGAGCTCCTACGAGCAGTACTTC.

The V and J genes are TRBV4-1 and TRBJ2-7; D perhaps matches TRBD2 (6 bases). CDR1 is MGHRA, CDR2 YSYEKL, per germline. The CDR3 spans 15 residues. V was shortened by 7 bases and J by 6 bases, with 22 bases between the two germline ends. The DNA for the CDR3 is TGCGCCAGCACCCAGGGAGGAGGGTATGATGGCGAGCAGTACTTC. Encoded protein: CASTQGGGYDGEQYF.

This clonotype was picked up a small number of times. The chain is built from TRBV24-1 and TRBJ2-2; D gene ambiguous. V shed 0 bases and J shed 3 bases, with 10 bases lying between them. The V gene's germline CDR1 is KGHDR and CDR2 SFDVKD. CDR3 length equals 16 residues. CDR3 bases: TGTGCCACCAGTGATTTGTCAGACGGAGACACCGGGGAGCTGTTTTTT. Translated, it gives CATSDLSDGDTGELFF.

This clonotype was detected a few times. V usage is TRBV12-3 or TRBV12-4 and J usage is TRBJ1-5, with a possible D match to TRBD1 (5 bases). This CDR3 region has 14 residues. Trimming stripped 6 bases from V and 6 bases from J, with 15 bases between. CDR3 sequence: CASRESGTGQPQHF. The CDR3 bases are TGTGCCAGCAGAGAATCAGGGACGGGTCAGCCCCAGCATTTT.

The genes are TRBV6-1 and TRBJ2-5, with 11 bases that match TRBD2. There are 17 residues in the CDR3. The germline V gene has CDR1 MNHNS and CDR2 SASEGT. The V segment lost 4 bases and the J segment 1 base; nucleotides outside the gene matches: 8. CDR3 in amino acids: CASSAQGLAVLQETQYF. The CDR3 DNA reads TGTGCCAGCAGTGCCCAGGGACTAGCGGTCCTCCAAGAGACCCAGTACTTC.

This clonotype appeared a few times. The chain uses TRBV3-1 and TRBJ2-2; D not certain. The germline V gene encodes CDR1 LGHDT and CDR2 YNNKEL (reference sequence). Trimming shortened V by 1 base and J by 2 bases, and 8 bases separated the two germline ends. This CDR3 contains 15 residues. CDR3 nucleotide sequence: TGTGCCAGCAGCCAAGTGTCAGGTAACACCGGGGAGCTGTTTTTT. This gives the protein CASSQVSGNTGELFF.

This clonotype was found many times. J is TRBJ2-7 and V is TRBV11-2, with 7 bases lining up with TRBD2. Trimming took 4 bases from V and 5 from J; bases not matched to a gene: 8. Germline V gives CDR1 SGHAT, CDR2 FQNNGV. This CDR3 is built from 14 residues. CDR3 region: CASSSGLVGNEQYF. The DNA of the CDR3 is TGTGCCAGCAGCTCCGGACTAGTGGGTAACGAGCAGTACTTC. Filled out from reference TRBV11-2 and TRBJ2-7, the complete variable domain reads EAGVAQSPRYKIIEKRQSVAFWCNPISGHATLYWYQQILGQGPKLLIQFQNNGVVDDSQLPKDRFSAERLKGVDSTLKIQPAKLEDSAVYLCASSSGLVGNEQYFGPGTRLTVT.

In its sample, this clonotype was seen many times. J is TRBJ2-7 and V is TRBV7-2, with 8 bases matching TRBD2. Germline CDR1 SGHTA, CDR2 FQGNSA. This CDR3 spans 14 amino acids. Losses at the gene ends were 5 bases for V and 0 bases for J; bases not matched to a gene: 3. CDR3 residues: CASSVGLDSYEQYF. Here the CDR3 DNA reads TGTGCCAGCAGCGTGGGACTAGACTCCTACGAGCAGTACTTC.

This clonotype was counted many times. The chain is built from TRBV6-2 or TRBV6-3 and TRBJ1-1; possible D gene TRBD1, 6 bases. V lost 2 bases, J lost 4 bases, and 14 bases lay in between. The CDR3 extends over 15 amino acids. Germline CDR1 is MNHEY and CDR2 is SVGEGT. CDR3 protein: CASSYRQGLGTEAFF. Here the CDR3 DNA reads TGTGCCAGCAGTTACCGCCAGGGGCTGGGCACTGAAGCTTTCTTT.